This record concerns one T cell receptor (beta chain) sequence. Its antigen is unknown. The sample originates from a study of regulatory T cells in long-lasting Graves disease. The study's findings and limits: Persistent disease showed a preference for TRBV28, TRBJ1-2 and TRBJ2-5.

Regarding time point: newly diagnosed GD, antithyroid drugs for less than 3 months. The TCR library was made from RNA extracted from PBMCs. Germline V gene lookup returns CDR1 LGHDT and CDR2 YNNKEL (reference sequence). Trimming took off 2 bases at V and 11 bases at J, with 12 bases between the two ends. The CDR3 length is 12 residues. Construction of the TCR beta libraries employed iRepertoire HTBI primers in conjunction with Arm-PCR of CDR3 regions. TCRdb reprocessed the multiplex PCR reads via MiXCR and lists one record per CDR3 protein. The table shows 400,000 to 500,000 distinct CDR3 sequences, with about a sixth occurring only once. These data also featured in a second study, about T cells in Graves' hyperthyroidism and ophthalmopathy.

The receptor comes from a woman in her late teens or twenties with Graves disease. Sequencing used peripheral blood mononuclear cells (PBMCs), obtained at new diagnosis, from a patient treated with antithyroid drugs. V is TRBV3-1 and J is TRBJ1-2; no definite D call. The CDR3 coding sequence is TGTGCCAGCAGCCAAAACTGGAATCAGTACACCTTC. This codes for CASSQNWNQYTF.